Following are 10 T cell receptor beta chains from one sample sequenced in a study of shared clonotypes between healthy human individuals (dated by TCRdb to the early 2020s). The library came from the immunoSEQ multiplex PCR assay. Drawn from immuneACCESS, this table holds only the in-frame rearrangements with V and J called that TCRdb kept. Clones are partly lost; checked studies trace under half to an unresolved V gene and leave the rest unexplained. The sample table holds about 1.5 million clones, of which approximately 98% were seen once. Roughly 0.4% of the sample belongs to the ten largest clones. The sequenced sample was naive CD4+ T cells sorted from blood. The sample's cell subset or site label, decoded: CD45RA+ positively selected. These receptor sequences come from a man younger than 40 in good health.

The chain links TRBV27 to TRBJ2-5; TRBD2 agrees at 15 bases. J gave up 5 bases and V 4 bases, and 5 bases lay outside the gene matches. Germline V gene sequence: CDR1 MNHEY, CDR2 SMNVEV (reference sequence). The CDR3 totals 16 residues. The CDR3 reads CASSSRTSGRVETQYF. CDR3 nucleotides: TGTGCCAGCAGTTCCCGGACTAGCGGGAGGGTCGAGACCCAGTACTTC.

The chain employs TRBV5-1 and TRBJ1-2; D is perhaps TRBD1 (5 bases). Germline lookup yields CDR1 SGHRS and CDR2 YFSETQ. The V and J ends lost 2 bases and 2 bases respectively, with 7 bases between them. This CDR3 is 13 amino acids long. CDR3 loop: CASSFAGNYGYTF. CDR3 nucleotide sequence: TGCGCCAGCAGCTTTGCAGGGAACTATGGCTACACCTTC.

V usage is TRBV9 and J usage is TRBJ2-1; 12 positions match TRBD2. CDR3 length: 15 amino acids. CDR1 is SGDLS, CDR2 YYNGEE, per germline. Trimming removed 5 bases from V and 8 bases from J; junction bases left unmatched: 8. CDR3 region: CASRPPSGRGDEQFF. The CDR3 DNA is TGTGCCAGCAGGCCCCCTAGCGGGAGGGGGGATGAGCAGTTCTTC.

The table lists this clone with a few counts. The chain couples TRBV11-2 to TRBJ2-7; D is undetermined. V was clipped by 0 bases and J by 3 bases, with 15 bases between them. Germline V gene sequence: CDR1 SGHAT, CDR2 FQNNGV. The CDR3 sequence is 16 residues long. In nucleotides, the CDR3 is TGTGCCAGCAGCTTAGAGTTTGGGGTCATAGACTACGAGCAGTACTTC. Its protein product is CASSLEFGVIDYEQYF.

The chain couples TRBV15 to TRBJ2-3; TRBD2 is a possible D gene (5 bases). Trimming left V 0 bases short and J 4 bases short, with 17 bases between. The germline gives CDR1 LNHNV, CDR2 YYDKDF (reference sequence). This CDR3 is 17 amino acids long. CDR3 protein: CATSRDLSITRADTQYF. In DNA, the CDR3 is TGTGCCACCAGCAGAGACTTATCGATAACTAGGGCAGATACGCAGTATTTT. The whole variable domain, filled in from reference TRBV15 and TRBJ2-3, reads DAMVIQNPRYQVTQFGKPVTLSCSQTLNHNVMYWYQQKSSQAPKLLFHYYDKDFNNEADTPDNFQSRRPNTSFCFLDIRSPGLGDTAMYLCATSRDLSITRADTQYFGPGTRLTVL.

The chain joins TRBV9 to TRBJ2-5; D is perhaps TRBD2 (6 bases). The V end was cut by 5 bases, the J end by 0 bases, with 11 bases between. The CDR3 totals 14 residues. CDR1 is SGDLS and CDR2 is YYNGEE in the germline V gene. The DNA of the CDR3 is TGTGCCAGCAGTTTCCGGGGGAACCAAGAGACCCAGTACTTC. It encodes CASSFRGNQETQYF. The variable domain in full, with the rest retrieved from reference TRBV9 and TRBJ2-5, is DSGVTQTPKHLITATGQRVTLRCSPRSGDLSVYWYQQSLDQGLQFLIQYYNGEERAKGNILERFSAQQFPDLHSELNLSSLELGDSALYFCASSFRGNQETQYFGPGTRLLVL.

The chain employs TRBV5-5 and TRBJ2-3; tentative D call: TRBD2 (5 bases). The germline V and J ends were trimmed by 0 bases and 0 bases, with 11 bases remaining between them. CDR1 and CDR2 (germline): SGHKS, YYEKEE (reference sequence). The CDR3 spans 16 residues. The CDR3: CASSLEGDPSTDTQYF. In nucleotides, the CDR3 is TGTGCCAGCAGCTTGGAGGGAGACCCTAGCACAGATACGCAGTATTTT.

The count of this clone is one. The chain uses TRBV4-1 and TRBJ2-4; maybe TRBD2 (5 bases). Trimming shortened V by 1 base and J by 1 base, and 11 bases separated the two germline ends. Germline assignment: CDR1 MGHRA and CDR2 YSYEKL. The CDR3 consists of 16 residues. The DNA for the CDR3 is TGCGCCAGCAGCCAAGTAGGGAGAGGTGCCAAAAACATTCAGTACTTC. As protein: CASSQVGRGAKNIQYF.

The chain combines TRBV7-2 with TRBJ1-4, with D unclear. Germline V gene lookup returns CDR1 SGHTA and CDR2 FQGNSA. V was pared by 2 bases and J by 3 bases, with 7 bases between. The CDR3 sequence is 14 residues long. The CDR3 is CASSLRPANEKLFF. DNA of the CDR3: TGTGCCAGCAGCTTAAGACCTGCTAATGAAAAACTGTTTTTT. Together with reference TRBV7-2 and TRBJ1-4, the CDR3 gives the full variable domain: GAGVSQSPSNKVTEKGKDVELRCDPISGHTALYWYRQSLGQGLEFLIYFQGNSAPDKSGLPSDRFSAERTGGSVSTLTIQRTQQEDSAVYLCASSLRPANEKLFFGSGTQLSVL.

V usage is TRBV27 and J usage is TRBJ2-1; 14 bases fit TRBD2. The CDR3 has 14 amino acids. V lost 7 bases to trimming and J lost 9 bases; unmatched junction nucleotides: 5. CDR1 is MNHEY, CDR2 SMNVEV, per germline (reference sequence). The CDR3 nucleotides are TGTGCCAGCACGACTAGCGGGAGGGTGGCTGAGCAGTTCTTC. Residues: CASTTSGRVAEQFF.